These T cell receptor beta chains were read from a single sample in a study of cytomegalovirus exposure and HLA in healthy donors. Profiled with immunoSEQ multiplex PCR; TCRdb holds only in-frame clones, not every one. The data contain about 110,000 clones, more than 70% of them singletons. Sequences were obtained from PBMCs. The receptors stem from a woman aged 55-69 years in good health and CMV-seropositive. Both conserved end residues are part of each CDR3. The D gene is left open where the match is weak. Not all rows give a size; the values are once, few, many and, for expanded clones, a class.

V	D	J	size	DNA	CDR3
TRBV9	TRBD2	TRBJ2-3	-	TGTGCCAGCAGCGACAGACTAGCGGCTAGCACAGATACGCAGTATTTT	CASSDRLAASTDTQYF
TRBV28	-	TRBJ1-1	-	TGTGCCAGCTCGGGAGGGACCACTGAAGCTTTCTTT	CASSGGTTEAFF
TRBV10-2	TRBD2	TRBJ2-1	-	TGCGCCAGCAGTGGTGGACTAGCGGGTTGGAGTGAGCAGTTCTTC	CASSGGLAGWSEQFF
TRBV7-9	TRBD1	TRBJ1-2	-	TGTGCCAGCAGACCTTCGACAGGGGTTGACTATGGCTACACCTTC	CASRPSTGVDYGYTF
TRBV7-8	TRBD1	TRBJ2-3	-	TGTGCCAGCAGCCTACCCAGGGGGCGACTCACAGATACGCAGTATTTT	CASSLPRGRLTDTQYF
TRBV6-1	-	TRBJ1-5	-	TGTGCCAGCAGAGCCCTGGCAGGGGTTATTCAGCCCCAGCATTTT	CASRALAGVIQPQHF
TRBV18	TRBD1	TRBJ2-7	few	TGTGCCAGCTCACCGGGACAGGTCACCGACGAGCAGTACTTC	CASSPGQVTDEQYF
TRBV6-5	TRBD2	TRBJ2-7	-	TGTGCCAGCACCTATTTAGCGGGAGTGAACGAGCAGTACTTC	CASTYLAGVNEQYF
TRBV28	-	TRBJ1-2	-	TGTGCCAGCAGTTTACAACAGTTCTATGGCTACACCTTC	CASSLQQFYGYTF
TRBV7-9	-	TRBJ2-1	-	TGTGCCAGCAGCTTAGAGTCAGGGAACCTAAATGAGCAGTTCTTC	CASSLESGNLNEQFF
TRBV5-1	-	TRBJ2-1	-	TGCGCCAGCAGCTTGGGACAGGGGGCTAGCGGGAGCAATGAGCAGTTCTTC	CASSLGQGASGSNEQFF
TRBV9	-	TRBJ1-2	-	TGTGCCAGCAGCGTAGAGGCAGGTTATGGCTACACCTTC	CASSVEAGYGYTF
TRBV2	-	TRBJ2-7	few	TGTGCCAGCAGTGAACAGCGGGAGCAGTACTTC	CASSEQREQYF
TRBV7-2	TRBD1	TRBJ1-5	once	TGCGCCAGCAGCTTAATGGGACAGGCGAGCAATCAGCCCCAGCATTTT	CASSLMGQASNQPQHF
TRBV6-5	-	TRBJ1-3	-	TGTGCCAGCAGCACCGACAGGCTAACTGGAAACACCATATATTTT	CASSTDRLTGNTIYF
TRBV5-1	-	TRBJ1-1	-	TGCGCCAGCAGCCAAGCGGGAGGATCTTTCCGAACTGAAGCTTTCTTT	CASSQAGGSFRTEAFF
TRBV4-2	-	TRBJ2-7	-	TGTGCCAGCAGCTTAACAGGCTACGAGCAGTACTTC	CASSLTGYEQYF
TRBV6-5	-	TRBJ2-7	-	TGTGCCAGCAAATTCGGGTACAGGTCCTACGAGCAGTACTTC	CASKFGYRSYEQYF
TRBV18	TRBD2	TRBJ2-7	once	TGTGCCAGCTCACCACTCGCAGCGGGAGGCCGCTACGAGCAGTACTTC	CASSPLAAGGRYEQYF
TRBV14	TRBD2	TRBJ2-7	-	TGTGCCAGCAGCCAAGATGGCTGGGTGGCTAGCGGAGCCTACGAGCAGTACTTC	CASSQDGWVASGAYEQYF
TRBV7-2	TRBD1	TRBJ2-7	-	TGTGCCAGCAGCTCTCCCACCGGGACAGCCGGTTTCTACGAGCAGTACTTC	CASSSPTGTAGFYEQYF
TRBV27	TRBD1	TRBJ1-2	-	TGTGCCAGCAACTCCCTCGGGACAGGGGGGGGCTACACCTTC	CASNSLGTGGGYTF
TRBV18	-	TRBJ1-4	-	TGTGCCAGCTCACCGAGTGACAGCCTTGAAAAACTGTTTTTT	CASSPSDSLEKLFF
TRBV27	TRBD1	TRBJ2-7	-	TGTGCCAGCAGTTTAACGCGACAGGGGAACTCGATTTACGAGCAGTACTTC	CASSLTRQGNSIYEQYF
TRBV28	TRBD1	TRBJ1-6	-	TGTGCCAGCCGGACAGGGGGTACTAATTCACCCCTCCACTTT	CASRTGGTNSPLHF
TRBV6-1	TRBD2	TRBJ2-7	-	TGTGCCAGCACCAGGACTAGCGGGGCCTCCTACGAGCAGTACTTC	CASTRTSGASYEQYF
TRBV5-4	TRBD1	TRBJ1-2	-	TGTGCCAGCAGGAGTAAAGGGGGCAGCTACCATGGCTACACCTTC	CASRSKGGSYHGYTF
TRBV29-1	TRBD2	TRBJ2-1	once	TGCAGCGTTGTCGGCGGGAGCATCGATGAGCAGTTCTTC	CSVVGGSIDEQFF
TRBV18	TRBD2	TRBJ2-1	-	TGTGCCAGCTCACCCCGGGAGGGAAACAATGAGCAGTTCTTC	CASSPREGNNEQFF
TRBV6-5	TRBD1	TRBJ1-1	-	TGTGCCAGCAGTTACTCGACAGGGTCTGAAGCTTTCTTT	CASSYSTGSEAFF
TRBV2	-	TRBJ2-5	-	TGTGCCAGCAGTGACTCCGGACAGAAAGAGACCCAGTACTTC	CASSDSGQKETQYF
TRBV5-1	TRBD2	TRBJ2-7	-	TGCGCCAGCAGCAAAGATTCTAGCGGGAGGAGCTCCTACGAGCAGTACTTC	CASSKDSSGRSSYEQYF
TRBV7-2	TRBD1	TRBJ2-7	-	TGTGCCAGCAGCTCTAACTCTTTACAACAGGGGTACGAGCAGTACTTC	CASSSNSLQQGYEQYF
TRBV12-2	-	TRBJ1-2	once	TGTGCAAGTCGCTTAGATCAGGGCTACACCTTC	CASRLDQGYTF
TRBV6-5	-	TRBJ1-1	once	TGTGCCAGCAGTCCACAGGGAATTGAAGCTTTCTTT	CASSPQGIEAFF
TRBV5-1	-	TRBJ1-2	-	TGCGCCAGCAGCTTGGACAGTCTTGACTACACCTTC	CASSLDSLDYTF
TRBV18	TRBD1	TRBJ1-1	-	TGTGCCAGCTCACCGCTCCGGACAGGGAACACTGAAGCTTTCTTT	CASSPLRTGNTEAFF
TRBV10-2	TRBD1	TRBJ1-1	-	TGCGCCAGCAGTAAAATCCGACAGGGCCGGGCTGAAGCTTTCTTT	CASSKIRQGRAEAFF
TRBV9	TRBD2	TRBJ2-1	-	TGTGCCAGCTGGACTAGCGGGAGAGGTGAGCAGTTCTTC	CASWTSGRGEQFF
TRBV7-2	TRBD1	TRBJ1-2	once	TGTGCCAGCAGTCGAGACAGGGGTGACGGCTACACCTTC	CASSRDRGDGYTF
TRBV11-3	TRBD1	TRBJ2-5	-	TGTGCCAGCAGCCCAAGAGGGACAGCCCAAGAGACCCAGTACTTC	CASSPRGTAQETQYF
TRBV6-5	-	TRBJ1-1	-	TGTGCCAGCAGTTACAGGGGTAACACTGAAGCTTTCTTT	CASSYRGNTEAFF
TRBV7-2	TRBD2	TRBJ2-7	-	TGTGCCAGCAGCGGGGCTAGCGGGTCCTACGAGCAGTACTTC	CASSGASGSYEQYF
TRBV25-1	-	TRBJ1-4	few	TGTGCCAGCAGCGTCGGACATCAGGAAAAACTGTTTTTT	CASSVGHQEKLFF
TRBV15	-	TRBJ1-1	-	TGTGCCACCATGGGACTTAGCGAAGCTTTCTTT	CATMGLSEAFF
TRBV28	TRBD1	TRBJ1-6	-	TGTGCCAGCACCGGAGGACAGGGAGCGAGCTCCTATAATTCACCCCTCCACTTT	CASTGGQGASSYNSPLHF
TRBV6-5	TRBD1	TRBJ1-2	-	TGTGCCAGCAGTACTCGGGACAGAGGTGGCTACACCTTC	CASSTRDRGGYTF
TRBV4-2	-	TRBJ2-3	-	TGTGCCAGCAGCAGACAGACAACAGATACGCAGTATTTT	CASSRQTTDTQYF
TRBV27	-	TRBJ1-5	-	TGTGCCAGCAGTTACCGGAGCAATCAGCCCCAGCATTTT	CASSYRSNQPQHF
TRBV5-4	TRBD2	TRBJ2-2	-	TGTGCCAGCAGCTTCCGGCTAGCGGGAAACGCCGGGGAGCTGTTTTTT	CASSFRLAGNAGELFF
TRBV5-5	TRBD2	TRBJ2-7	-	TGTGCCAGCAGCACCGAACTAGCGGGAGCCGCCAAGCAGTACTTC	CASSTELAGAAKQYF
TRBV19	TRBD1	TRBJ1-2	-	TGTGCCAGTCGACAGGGGATTGGCTATGGCTACACCTTC	CASRQGIGYGYTF
TRBV5-1	-	TRBJ1-1	once	TGCGCCAGCAGCTCCTCGTTGAGTCGGGGGGCCACTGAAGCTTTCTTT	CASSSSLSRGATEAFF
TRBV28	TRBD1	TRBJ1-3	-	TGTGCCAGCAGGCTGGGACAGGGCGGTGGAAACACCATATATTTT	CASRLGQGGGNTIYF
TRBV30	-	TRBJ1-5	-	TGTGCCTGGAGTCCCCCTCACGGACATGCAGGTAATCAGCCCCAGCATTTT	CAWSPPHGHAGNQPQHF
TRBV7-2	TRBD1	TRBJ2-1	few	TGTGCCAGCAGGGAAACATGGGACAGTTTTTACAATGAGCAGTTCTTC	CASRETWDSFYNEQFF
TRBV13	TRBD2	TRBJ2-3	-	TGTGCCAGCAGCTTAGGACTAGCGGGAGGGTTAGATACGCAGTATTTT	CASSLGLAGGLDTQYF
TRBV18	TRBD2	TRBJ2-1	-	TGTGCCAGCTCACCTCTGTTTACAGCGGGAGCAGCCAATGAGCAGTTCTTC	CASSPLFTAGAANEQFF
TRBV5-4	-	TRBJ2-5	once	TGTGCCAGCAGCTTGGGGAGGGCGGTTGAGACCCAGTACTTC	CASSLGRAVETQYF
TRBV7-7	-	TRBJ2-5	-	TGTGCTAGCAGCCCCTCCTCAGGGGATGGGACCCAGTACTTC	CASSPSSGDGTQYF